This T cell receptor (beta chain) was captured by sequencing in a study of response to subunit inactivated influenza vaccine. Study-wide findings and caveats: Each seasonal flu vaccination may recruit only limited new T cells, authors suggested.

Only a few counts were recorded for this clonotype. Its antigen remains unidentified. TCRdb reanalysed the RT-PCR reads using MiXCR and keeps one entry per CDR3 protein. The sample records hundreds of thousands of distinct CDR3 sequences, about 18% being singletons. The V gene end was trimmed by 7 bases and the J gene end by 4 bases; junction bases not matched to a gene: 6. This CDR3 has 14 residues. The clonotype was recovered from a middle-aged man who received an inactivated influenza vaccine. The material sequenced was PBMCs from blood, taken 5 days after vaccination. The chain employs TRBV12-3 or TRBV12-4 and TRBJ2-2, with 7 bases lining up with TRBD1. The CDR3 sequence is CASTKDRSTGELFF. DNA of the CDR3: TGTGCCAGCACTAAGGACAGGAGCACCGGGGAGCTGTTTTTT.